These T cell receptor beta chains were read from a single sample in a study of beta chain features in type 1 diabetes. Sequenced by immunoSEQ multiplex PCR; TCRdb stores in-frame clones only, minus some. The profile shows some 70,000 clones, approximately 47% of them singletons. Sequenced input: central memory CD4+ T cells from blood. All receptors derive from a man younger than 40 with type 1 diabetes. Each CDR3 is given without its conserved first and last residue.

j_call v_call cdr3_aa
TRBJ1-5 TRBV19 ASSVSGTGQPQH
TRBJ1-2 TRBV5-1 ASSSRQGDGYT
TRBJ1-1 TRBV6-6 ASGAGGTEAF
- TRBV4-1 ASSQVVIRSYEQY
TRBJ1-3 TRBV15 ATSGRQAISGNTIY
TRBJ2-3 TRBV6-5 ASRFGSTDTQY
TRBJ2-6 TRBV5-4 ASMGRQGANVLT
TRBJ1-2 TRBV18 ASSQGADYGYT
TRBJ2-7 TRBV6-5 ASSYRMTAYEQY
TRBJ1-1 TRBV7-2 ASSRWTGRAF
TRBJ2-3 TRBV7-2 ASSSRGAGVTDTQY
TRBJ2-2 TRBV27 ASSPDRAGELF
TRBJ2-7 TRBV19 ASSRQDKYEQY
TRBJ2-7 TRBV2 ASRKDAGSYEQY
TRBJ2-3 TRBV21-1 ASSPWPGTSTDTQY
TRBJ2-2 TRBV5-5 ASSYIPNTGELF
TRBJ1-6 TRBV5-6 ASSSLARDSPLH
TRBJ2-5 TRBV7-2 ASSLSVTQY
TRBJ1-5 TRBV11-2 ASSVLGNQPQH
TRBJ2-7 TRBV7-8 ASSETSGTYEQY
TRBJ2-1 TRBV11-3 ASSLGRGDYNEQF
TRBJ1-4 TRBV10-3 AISESGQANEKLF